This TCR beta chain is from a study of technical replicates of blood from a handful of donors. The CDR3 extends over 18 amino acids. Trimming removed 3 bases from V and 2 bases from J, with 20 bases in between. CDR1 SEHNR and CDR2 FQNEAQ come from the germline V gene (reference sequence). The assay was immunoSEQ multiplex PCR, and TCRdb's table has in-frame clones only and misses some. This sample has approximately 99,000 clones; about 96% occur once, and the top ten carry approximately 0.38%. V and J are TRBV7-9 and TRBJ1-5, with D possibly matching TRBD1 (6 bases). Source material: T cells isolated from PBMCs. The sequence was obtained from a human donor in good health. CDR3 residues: CASSFPFYRVDGNQPQHF. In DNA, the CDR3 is TGTGCCAGCAGCTTCCCATTTTACAGGGTGGATGGCAATCAGCCCCAGCATTTT.